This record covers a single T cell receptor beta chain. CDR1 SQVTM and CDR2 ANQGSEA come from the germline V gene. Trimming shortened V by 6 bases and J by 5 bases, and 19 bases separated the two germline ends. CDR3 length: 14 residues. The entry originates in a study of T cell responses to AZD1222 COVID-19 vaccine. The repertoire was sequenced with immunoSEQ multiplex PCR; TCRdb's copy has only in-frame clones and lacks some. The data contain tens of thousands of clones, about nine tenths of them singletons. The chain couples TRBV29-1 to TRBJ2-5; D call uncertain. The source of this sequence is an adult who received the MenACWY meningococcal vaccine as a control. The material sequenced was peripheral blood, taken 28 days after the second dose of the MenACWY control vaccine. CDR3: CSVTTVRSWETQYF. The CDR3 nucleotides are TGCAGCGTGACGACTGTGAGGAGTTGGGAGACCCAGTACTTC.